This T cell receptor (beta chain) was obtained from a study of OX40 agonist ivuxolimab in advanced cancers. Study in general: Of the participants, 40% had some prior anti-PD-1, anti-PD-L1 or anti-CTLA-4 therapy, which was allowed. Notes on the study in general: Clonal expansion in partial responders at 0.1-3.0 mg/kg ranked among the lowest. Blood T cells, both CD4+ and CD8+, expanded clonally by week 6 at 0.1 to 3.0 mg/kg.

CDR3 length: 15 amino acids. Per the germline V gene, CDR1 is MNHEY and CDR2 is SMNVEV (reference sequence). V dropped 6 bases and J dropped 3 bases, with 17 bases sitting between them. Method: immunoSEQ multiplex PCR; TCRdb's copy keeps in-frame clones and lacks some. The sample has roughly 63,000 clones, 89% seen once; the top ten hold around 12%. Concerning this clone itself: The antigen is not known.

Source: CD4+ or CD8+ T cells sorted from blood, taken in a trial of the OX40 agonist ivuxolimab. The origin of this receptor is an adult with an advanced solid tumor such as melanoma, head and neck, liver or kidney cancer. The chain uses TRBV27 and TRBJ1-1, with TRBD1 as a possible D gene (6 bases). The CDR3 loop reads CASSSGQLGDTEAFF. The CDR3 DNA is TGTGCCAGCAGCTCAGGACAGCTGGGGGACACTGAAGCTTTCTTT.